This T cell receptor beta chain was observed in a study of human T cells and chemical hapten exposure. This CDR3 spans 17 amino acids. Between the trimmed V and J ends, which lost 7 bases and 0 bases, there was a span of 20 bases. Germline lookup yields CDR1 SEHNR and CDR2 FQNEAQ (reference sequence). This clonotype appeared many times. TCRdb analysed the RACE reads with MiXCR anew, one entry per CDR3 protein. The sample has 300,000 to 450,000 distinct CDR3 sequences, approximately 5.1% seen once. Described time point: pre-sensitization, week 0. Documented treatment: therapeutic diphenylcyclopropenone sensitization with weekly scalp DPC.

This sample comprised whole blood, obtained in connection with sensitization to the hapten diphenylcyclopropenone (DPC). The genes are TRBV7-9 and TRBJ2-3; TRBD2 might be the D (6 bases). The receptor was derived from a woman aged 50 to 60 with alopecia areata. Some clones in this sample may be carry-over from other donors' samples. The CDR3 nucleotides read TGTGCCAGCACCTCAGGCGGGGTATACCAGAGCACAGATACGCAGTATTTT. Encoded protein: CASTSGGVYQSTDTQYF.